The rows below give T cell receptor beta chains drawn from one sample of a study of CD8 T cells in ankylosing spondylitis. TCRdb analysed the 5' RACE reads with MiXCR anew, one entry per CDR3 protein. The table records 30,000 to 45,000 distinct CDR3 sequences, 10% to 15% of them present only once. Sequenced sample: synovial fluid, either unsorted or a sorted T cell fraction (not recorded which). The receptors shown here come from a male donor with ankylosing spondylitis. CDR3s include the opening cysteine and the closing phenylalanine or tryptophan. A D gene is named only where the DNA matches it firmly. Clone size is shown for a subset of rows, as once, few, many or a class of expanded clone.

j_gene	d_gene	v_gene	abundance	CDR3nt	CDR3aa
TRBJ2-7	NA	TRBV9	medium-sized	TGTGCCAGCAGCGAGGGGACGGGAACCTACGAGCAGTACTTC	CASSEGTGTYEQYF
TRBJ1-2	TRBD1	TRBV3-1	few	TGTGCCAGCAGCCAGCGGGACAGAGCTAACTATGGCTACACCTTC	CASSQRDRANYGYTF
TRBJ2-1	TRBD2	TRBV12-3/TRBV12-4	few	TGTGCCAGCAGTTTGAGCGGGGGGGACGCCCGGAATGAGCAGTTCTTC	CASSLSGGDARNEQFF
TRBJ2-3	TRBD1	TRBV6-2/TRBV6-3	many	TGTGCCTCAGCGACCGGGACAGGGGGCACAGATACGCAGTATTTT	CASATGTGGTDTQYF
TRBJ2-2	NA	TRBV10-3	NA	NA	CASGGTGVAHRGAVFF
TRBJ2-1	NA	TRBV6-5	many	TGTGCCAGCAGTTTCCTGGGAGATAATGAGCAGTTCTTC	CASSFLGDNEQFF
TRBJ2-3	NA	TRBV5-8	NA	TGTGCCAGCAGCTCAGGCTTTAATACGGCCACAGATACGCAGTATTTT	CASSSGFNTATDTQYF
TRBJ2-7	NA	TRBV28	many	TGTGCCACCTTTCCTGGCAGGGGCTACGAGCAGTACTTC	CATFPGRGYEQYF
TRBJ2-3	TRBD2	TRBV6-4	NA	TGTGCCAGCAGTGCGGCTAGCGGGGACACAGATACGCAGTATTTT	CASSAASGDTDTQYF
TRBJ2-2	NA	TRBV18	few	TGTGCCAGCCCTCACGATAGCACCGGGGAGCTGTTTTTT	CASPHDSTGELFF
TRBJ2-1	NA	TRBV20-1	NA	TGCAGTGCTAGAGCGATAGCGGAACTCGGCCTCCCCTACAATGAGCAGTTCTTC	CSARAIAELGLPYNEQFF
TRBJ2-5	NA	TRBV24-1	few	TGTGCCACCAGTGAGACAGCGGTTGGGACCCAGTACTTC	CATSETAVGTQYF
TRBJ2-5	NA	TRBV6-2/TRBV6-3	many	TGTGCCAGCAGTTACGCGGCGGAAGAGACCCAGTACTTC	CASSYAAEETQYF
TRBJ2-2	NA	TRBV20-1	few	NA	CSARDRETTGELFFF
TRBJ2-7	TRBD2	TRBV7-6	NA	TGTGCCAGCAGCCGATGGACTAGCGGGGGATCGAGTGAGCAGTACTTC	CASSRWTSGGSSEQYF
TRBJ1-3	NA	TRBV28	many	TGTGCCAGCATCGTCGACAAGAGCTCTGGAAACACCATATATTTT	CASIVDKSSGNTIYF
TRBJ2-7	NA	TRBV4-3	many	TGCGCCAGCAGCCAAGAAGGCGTGGTGGGAGAAGACGAGCAGTACTTC	CASSQEGVVGEDEQYF
TRBJ2-5	NA	TRBV12-3/TRBV12-4	few	TGTGCCAGCAGTTTAGAAGTCGGTGGGCCAGGAAAGGAGACCCAGTACTTC	CASSLEVGGPGKETQYF
TRBJ2-7	NA	TRBV12-3/TRBV12-4	NA	TGTGCCAGCAGTCGCCGGACAATCGAGCAGTACTTC	CASSRRTIEQYF
TRBJ2-5	TRBD1	TRBV7-9	many	TGTGCCAGCAGCTTAGGGTCAGGGGGTTTGAAGACCCAGTACTTC	CASSLGSGGLKTQYF
TRBJ2-7	NA	TRBV5-1	many	TGCGCCAGCAGCTTGGTGATGGGGGTCTACGAGCAGTACTTC	CASSLVMGVYEQYF
TRBJ2-7	NA	TRBV2	NA	TGTGCCAGCAGTGAATGGGGACCCTCTAGCGAGCAGTACTTC	CASSEWGPSSEQYF
TRBJ2-7	TRBD1	TRBV28	NA	TGTGCCAGCAGTTGCCGGGACAGGGGGCTCTACGAGCAGTACTTC	CASSCRDRGLYEQYF
TRBJ1-5	TRBD1	TRBV20-1	many	TGCAGTGCCCAACCGGCAGGACAGGAAAATCAGCCCCAGCATTTT	CSAQPAGQENQPQHF
TRBJ1-4	NA	TRBV4-3	NA	TGCGCCAGCAGCCCCCCCGTCGGAGGGACCCTAGGCGGAAAACTGTTTTTT	CASSPPVGGTLGGKLFF
TRBJ2-4	NA	TRBV4-1	many	TGCGCCAGCAGCCAAGAGGACGGGAGAGCGACCAAAAACATTCAGTACTTC	CASSQEDGRATKNIQYF
TRBJ2-7	NA	TRBV2	NA	TGTGCCAGCAGTGATATGGCAGGGAGCTCCTACGAGCAGTACTTC	CASSDMAGSSYEQYF
TRBJ2-4	NA	TRBV25-1	few	TGTGCCAGCAGTGAATCGGACATTCAGTACTTC	CASSESDIQYF
TRBJ2-7	NA	TRBV5-1	NA	TGCGCCAGCAGCCTCGGACAGCCATCCTACGAGCAGTACTTC	CASSLGQPSYEQYF
TRBJ2-7	NA	TRBV4-2	few	TGTGCCAGCAGCCAAGCCGCGTGGCCCTACGAGCAGTACTTC	CASSQAAWPYEQYF
TRBJ2-3	TRBD2	TRBV27	NA	TGTGCCAGCAGTCACACCCTGGGCGGGAGGGTCCCAGATACGCAGTATTTT	CASSHTLGGRVPDTQYF
TRBJ2-1	TRBD2	TRBV7-9	many	TGTGCCAGCAGCAGATTTACCGGGACTAGGCACAATGAGCAGTTCTTC	CASSRFTGTRHNEQFF
TRBJ2-7	NA	TRBV7-8	many	TGTGCCAGCAGCCCCGGGGCGCGGTACGAGCAGTACTTC	CASSPGARYEQYF
TRBJ1-1	TRBD1	TRBV7-8	NA	TGTGCCAGCAGCCGCTGGACAGGAACGAACACTGAAGCTTTCTTT	CASSRWTGTNTEAFF
TRBJ1-2	NA	TRBV7-6	many	TGTGCCAGCAGTTTGGGTGGAGGCTATGGCTACACCTTC	CASSLGGGYGYTF
TRBJ2-1	TRBD2	TRBV27	NA	TGTGCCAGCAGTTTGAGGGGGGGTCAGCGGGAGAATGAGCAGTTCTTC	CASSLRGGQRENEQFF
TRBJ2-6	NA	TRBV11-2	few	TGTGCCAGCAGCAATCCCCTAGGCCTCTCTGGGGCCAACGTCCTGACTTTC	CASSNPLGLSGANVLTF
TRBJ2-1	NA	TRBV7-7	many	TGTGCTAGCAGCTTAGGGCTAGATGCCTACAATGAGCAGTTCTTC	CASSLGLDAYNEQFF
TRBJ2-7	NA	TRBV10-1	many	TGCGCCAGCAGTGAGTCGATGGAGGGGTACGAGCAGTACTTC	CASSESMEGYEQYF
TRBJ1-5	NA	TRBV20-1	NA	TGCAGTGCTAGAGGTACAGGGAGACAGCCCCAGCATTTT	CSARGTGRQPQHF
TRBJ1-1	NA	TRBV20-1	few	TGCAGTGCTCTCCGGGGGAACACTGAAGCTTTCTTT	CSALRGNTEAFF
TRBJ1-1	NA	TRBV7-3	NA	TGTGCCAGCAGCTTAGAGCCGAACACTGAAGCTTTCTTT	CASSLEPNTEAFF